This T cell receptor beta chain was sequenced for a study of human T cells and chemical hapten exposure. As to time point: pre-sensitization, week 0. Treatment defined: therapeutic diphenylcyclopropenone sensitization with weekly scalp DPC. Prior to application of each patch test, blood was drawn. This clonotype appeared many times. Library construction involved attaching unique molecular identifiers to individual cDNA molecules, which allowed quantitative, reproducible TCR counting. In TCRdb, the RACE reads were re-called with MiXCR into one record per CDR3 protein. The sample lists tens of thousands of distinct CDR3 sequences; about 10% were seen once. The receptor's source is a woman aged 50 to 65 with alopecia areata. Some clones in this sample may be carry-over from other donors' samples. This specimen consisted of whole blood, obtained in connection with sensitization to the hapten diphenylcyclopropenone (DPC).

The CDR3 region is CASSWSGSSYNEQFF. The CDR3 DNA follows: TGTGCCAGCAGCTGGAGCGGGAGCTCCTACAATGAGCAGTTCTTC. J is TRBJ2-1 and V is TRBV7-2; 8 bases map to TRBD2. J lost 0 bases, V lost 4 bases, and 2 bases had no gene match. This CDR3 has 15 residues. Germline CDR1 is SGHTA and CDR2 is FQGNSA.